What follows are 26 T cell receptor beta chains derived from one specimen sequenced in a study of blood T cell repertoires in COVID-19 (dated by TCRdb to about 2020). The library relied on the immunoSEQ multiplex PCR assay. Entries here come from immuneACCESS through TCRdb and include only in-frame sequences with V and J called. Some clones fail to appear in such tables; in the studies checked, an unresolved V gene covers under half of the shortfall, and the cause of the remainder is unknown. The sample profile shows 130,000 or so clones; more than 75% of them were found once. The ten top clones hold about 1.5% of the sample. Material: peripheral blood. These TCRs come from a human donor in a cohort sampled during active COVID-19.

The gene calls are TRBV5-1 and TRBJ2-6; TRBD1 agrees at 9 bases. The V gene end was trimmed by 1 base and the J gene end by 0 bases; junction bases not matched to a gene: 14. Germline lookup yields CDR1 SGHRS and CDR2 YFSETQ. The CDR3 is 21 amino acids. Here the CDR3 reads CASSLTGGLSRELSGANVLTF. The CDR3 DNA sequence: TGCGCCAGCAGCTTGACAGGGGGCCTCAGCCGTGAACTCTCTGGGGCCAACGTCCTGACTTTC.

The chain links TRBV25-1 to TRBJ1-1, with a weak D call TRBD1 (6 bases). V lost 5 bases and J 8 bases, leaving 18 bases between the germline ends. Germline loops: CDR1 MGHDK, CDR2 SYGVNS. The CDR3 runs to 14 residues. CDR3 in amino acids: CASSTSGQTREAFF. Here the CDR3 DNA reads TGTGCCAGCAGTACCTCCGGACAGACAAGAGAAGCTTTCTTT.

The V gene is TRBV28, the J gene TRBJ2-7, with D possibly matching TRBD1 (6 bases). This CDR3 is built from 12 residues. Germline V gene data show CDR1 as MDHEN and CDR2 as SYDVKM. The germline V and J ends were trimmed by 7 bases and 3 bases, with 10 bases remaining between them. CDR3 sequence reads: CASTGDHYEQYF. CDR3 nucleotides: TGTGCCAGCACAGGGGATCACTACGAGCAGTACTTC.

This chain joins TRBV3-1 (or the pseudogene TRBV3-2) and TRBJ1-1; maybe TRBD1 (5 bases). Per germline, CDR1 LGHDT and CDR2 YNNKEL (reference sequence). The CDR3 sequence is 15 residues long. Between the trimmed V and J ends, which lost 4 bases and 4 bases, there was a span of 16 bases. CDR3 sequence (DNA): TGTGCCAGCAGCCGCAACCAGGGAATCGGCACTGAAGCTTTCTTT. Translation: CASSRNQGIGTEAFF.

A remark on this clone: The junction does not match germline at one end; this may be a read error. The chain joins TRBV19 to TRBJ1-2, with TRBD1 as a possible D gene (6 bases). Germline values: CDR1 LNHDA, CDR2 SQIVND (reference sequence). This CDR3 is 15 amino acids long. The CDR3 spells CASMGSRGAVYDYTF. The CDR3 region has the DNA TGTGCCAGTATGGGGTCTCGGGGGGCCGTCTATGACTACACCTTC.

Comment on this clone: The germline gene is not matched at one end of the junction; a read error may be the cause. The chain's CDR3 is CATSMTPWGNLRRRENTIYF. As DNA, the CDR3 is TGTGCCACTAGTATGACCCCCTGGGGGAACCTGCGCAGGAGGGAAAACACCATATATTTT. The chain couples TRBV19 to TRBJ1-3; possibly TRBD1 for D (5 bases). The germline gives CDR1 LNHDA, CDR2 SQIVND (reference sequence). The CDR3 sequence is 20 residues long.

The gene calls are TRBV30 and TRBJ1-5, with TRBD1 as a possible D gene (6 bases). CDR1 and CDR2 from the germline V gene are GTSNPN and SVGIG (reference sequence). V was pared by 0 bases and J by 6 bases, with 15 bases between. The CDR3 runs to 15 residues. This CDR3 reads CAWSVSDRHGQPQHF. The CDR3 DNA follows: TGTGCCTGGAGTGTAAGCGACAGGCATGGTCAGCCCCAGCATTTT.

The CDR3 sequence is CASSLSLAGGEQFF. CDR3 in DNA: TGTGCCAGCAGTTTATCTCTAGCGGGAGGTGAGCAGTTCTTC. The rearrangement links TRBV28 to TRBJ2-1, with 11 bases fitting TRBD2. This CDR3 region has 14 residues. Germline V gives CDR1 MDHEN, CDR2 SYDVKM. The V and J ends lost 1 base and 9 bases, in that order; junction bases with no gene match: 2.

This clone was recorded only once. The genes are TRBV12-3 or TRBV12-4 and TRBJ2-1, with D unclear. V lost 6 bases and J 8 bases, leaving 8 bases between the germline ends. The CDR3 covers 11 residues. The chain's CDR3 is CASRSSYEQFF. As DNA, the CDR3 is TGTGCCAGCAGGTCGAGCTATGAGCAGTTCTTC.

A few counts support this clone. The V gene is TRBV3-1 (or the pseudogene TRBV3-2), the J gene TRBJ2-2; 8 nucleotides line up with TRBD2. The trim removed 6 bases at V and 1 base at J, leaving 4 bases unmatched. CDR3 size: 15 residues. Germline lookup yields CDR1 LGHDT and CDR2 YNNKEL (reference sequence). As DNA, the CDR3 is TGTGCCAGCAGACGGGGGGGCCTGAACACCGGGGAGCTGTTTTTT. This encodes CASRRGGLNTGELFF.

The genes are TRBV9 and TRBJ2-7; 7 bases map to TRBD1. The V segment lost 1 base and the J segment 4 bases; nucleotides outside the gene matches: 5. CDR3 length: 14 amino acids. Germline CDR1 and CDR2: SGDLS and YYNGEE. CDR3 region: CASSVSRTGYEQYF. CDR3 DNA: TGTGCCAGCAGCGTAAGTCGGACAGGATACGAGCAGTACTTC.

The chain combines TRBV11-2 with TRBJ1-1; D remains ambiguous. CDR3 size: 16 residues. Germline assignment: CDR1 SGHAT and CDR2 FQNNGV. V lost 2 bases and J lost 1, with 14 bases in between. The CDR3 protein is CASSLPLVPRNTEAFF. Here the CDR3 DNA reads TGTGCCAGCAGCTTACCCCTGGTTCCTAGGAACACTGAAGCTTTCTTT.

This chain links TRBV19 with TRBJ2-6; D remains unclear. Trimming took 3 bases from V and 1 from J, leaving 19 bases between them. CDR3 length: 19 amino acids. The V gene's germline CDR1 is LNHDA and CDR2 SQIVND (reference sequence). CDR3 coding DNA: TGTGCCAGTAGTATCAAAGACATCGGATGGATTTCTGGGGCCAACGTCCTGACTTTC. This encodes CASSIKDIGWISGANVLTF.

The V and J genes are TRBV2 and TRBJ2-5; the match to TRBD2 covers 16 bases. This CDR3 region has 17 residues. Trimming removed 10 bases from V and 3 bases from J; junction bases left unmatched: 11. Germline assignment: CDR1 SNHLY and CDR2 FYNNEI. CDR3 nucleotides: TGTGCCAACGCGAGAGGGACTAGCGGGGGGGTAGAAGAGACCCAGTACTTC. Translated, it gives CANARGTSGGVEETQYF.

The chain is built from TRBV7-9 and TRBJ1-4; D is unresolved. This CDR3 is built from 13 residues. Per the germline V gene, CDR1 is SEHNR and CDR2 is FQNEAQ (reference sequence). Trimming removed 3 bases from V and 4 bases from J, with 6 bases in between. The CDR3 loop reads CASSLYSNEKLFF. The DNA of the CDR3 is TGTGCCAGCAGCTTGTACAGTAATGAAAAACTGTTTTTT.

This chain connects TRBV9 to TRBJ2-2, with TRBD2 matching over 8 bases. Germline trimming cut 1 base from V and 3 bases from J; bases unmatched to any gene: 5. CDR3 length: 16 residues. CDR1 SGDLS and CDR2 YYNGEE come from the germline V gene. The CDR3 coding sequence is TGTGCCAGCAGCGTACGGGGGGGTGGAGACACCGGGGAGCTGTTTTTT. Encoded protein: CASSVRGGGDTGELFF.

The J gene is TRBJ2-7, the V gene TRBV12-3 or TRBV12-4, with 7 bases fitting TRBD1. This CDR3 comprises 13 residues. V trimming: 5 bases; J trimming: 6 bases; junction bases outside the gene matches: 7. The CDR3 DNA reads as TGTGCCAGCAGTCGCACGACAGGGCCCGAGCAGTACTTC. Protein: CASSRTTGPEQYF.

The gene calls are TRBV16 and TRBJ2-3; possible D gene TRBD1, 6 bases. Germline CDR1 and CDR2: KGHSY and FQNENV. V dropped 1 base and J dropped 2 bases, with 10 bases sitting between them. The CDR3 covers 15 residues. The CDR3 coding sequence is TGTGCCAGCAGCCAATTTGGGGGCTCCACAGATACGCAGTATTTT. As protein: CASSQFGGSTDTQYF. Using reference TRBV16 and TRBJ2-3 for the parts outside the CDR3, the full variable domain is GEEVAQTPKHLVRGEGQKAKLYCAPIKGHSYVFWYQQVLKNEFKFLISFQNENVFDETGMPKERFSAKCLPNSPCSLEIQATKLEDSAVYFCASSQFGGSTDTQYFGPGTRLTVL.

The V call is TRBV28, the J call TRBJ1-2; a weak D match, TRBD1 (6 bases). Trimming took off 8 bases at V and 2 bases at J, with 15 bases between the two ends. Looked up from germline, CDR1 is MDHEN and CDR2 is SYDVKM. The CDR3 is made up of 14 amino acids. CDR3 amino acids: CASRPGDRNYGYTF. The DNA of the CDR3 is TGTGCCAGCCGCCCAGGGGATCGAAACTATGGCTACACCTTC.

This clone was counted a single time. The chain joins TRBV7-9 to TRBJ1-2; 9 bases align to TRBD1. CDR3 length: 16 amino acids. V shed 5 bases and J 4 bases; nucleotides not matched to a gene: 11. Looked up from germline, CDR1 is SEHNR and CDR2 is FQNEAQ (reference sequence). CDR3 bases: TGTGCCAGCAGCCCCTCGGGACAGGGCTTACTCTATGGCTACACCTTC. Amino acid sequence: CASSPSGQGLLYGYTF.

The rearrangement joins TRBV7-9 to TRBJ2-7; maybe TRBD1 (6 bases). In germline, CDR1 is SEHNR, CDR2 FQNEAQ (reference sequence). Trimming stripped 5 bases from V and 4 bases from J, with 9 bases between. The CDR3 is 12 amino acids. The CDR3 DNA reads TGTGCCAGCAGCCAGACAGGTTACGAGCAGTACTTC. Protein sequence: CASSQTGYEQYF.

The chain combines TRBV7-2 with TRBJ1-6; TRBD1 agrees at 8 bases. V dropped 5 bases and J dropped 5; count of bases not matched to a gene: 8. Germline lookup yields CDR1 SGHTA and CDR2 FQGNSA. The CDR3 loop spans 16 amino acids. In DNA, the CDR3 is TGTGCCAGCAGCCTCGGGACAGGCGGGAATAATTCACCCCTCCACTTT. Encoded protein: CASSLGTGGNNSPLHF.

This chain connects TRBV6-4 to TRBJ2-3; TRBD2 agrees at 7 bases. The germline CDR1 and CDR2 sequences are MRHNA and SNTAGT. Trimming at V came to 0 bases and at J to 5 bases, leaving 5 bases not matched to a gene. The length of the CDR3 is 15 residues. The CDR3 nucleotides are TGTGCCAGCAGTGACTCTGGCGGGAGTGTAGATACGCAGTATTTT. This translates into CASSDSGGSVDTQYF.

As DNA, the CDR3 is TGTGCCAGCAGTGACTCGCAACAGGATAATTCACCCCTCCACTTT. Protein product: CASSDSQQDNSPLHF. The V call is TRBV6-4, the J call TRBJ1-6, with D possibly being TRBD1 (5 bases). Deletions cut 0 bases from V and 5 bases from J, with 8 bases between. Germline V CDR1 and CDR2: MRHNA, SNTAGT. The CDR3 extends over 15 amino acids.

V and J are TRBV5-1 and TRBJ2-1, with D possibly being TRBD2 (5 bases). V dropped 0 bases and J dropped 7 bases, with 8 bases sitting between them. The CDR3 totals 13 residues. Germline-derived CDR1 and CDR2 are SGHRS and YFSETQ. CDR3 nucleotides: TGCGCCAGCAGCTTGGAATCGGGAAATGAGCAGTTCTTC. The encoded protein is CASSLESGNEQFF.

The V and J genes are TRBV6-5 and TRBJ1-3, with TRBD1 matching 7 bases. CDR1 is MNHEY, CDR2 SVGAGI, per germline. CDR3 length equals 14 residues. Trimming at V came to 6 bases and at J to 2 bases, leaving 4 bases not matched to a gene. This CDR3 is CASRGRGPGNTIYF. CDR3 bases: TGTGCCAGCAGAGGAAGGGGGCCTGGAAACACCATATATTTT.